A selection of T cell receptor beta chains follows, all from one sample in a study of T cell responses to AZD1222 COVID-19 vaccine. Assay used: immunoSEQ multiplex PCR; TCRdb lists only in-frame clones, some missing. The sample consists of about 130,000 clones, roughly 90% of them appearing once. Sequenced here: peripheral blood, sampled on day 0 of AZD1222 vaccination. These TCRs come from an adult in good health. Each CDR3 is given with its conserved first and last residue. D genes are given only for firm matches. Where a row states a size, it is once, few, many or the class of an expanded clone; other rows omit it.

CSAGGAGVDQPQHF,TGCAGCGCCGGAGGGGCAGGAGTAGATCAGCCCCAGCATTTT,NA,TRBV29-1,NA,TRBJ1-5
CASSPENGGLSSGYTF,TGCGCCAGCAGCCCGGAAAACGGGGGACTGTCGTCTGGCTACACCTTC,NA,TRBV5-1,NA,TRBJ1-2
CASSLDRGEKLFF,TGTGCCAGCAGCTTAGACAGGGGTGAAAAACTGTTTTTT,NA,TRBV7-2,TRBD1,TRBJ1-4
CASSQDVGGFGNTIYF,TGCGCCAGCAGCCAAGATGTAGGGGGCTTTGGAAACACCATATATTTT,once,TRBV4-3,TRBD1,TRBJ1-3
CASSLDVGGIYEQYF,TGCGCCAGCAGCTTGGACGTCGGAGGGATCTACGAGCAGTACTTC,NA,TRBV5-1,NA,TRBJ2-7
CASSQGLGVAYEQYF,TGCGCCAGCAGCCAAGGGCTGGGAGTGGCCTACGAGCAGTACTTC,NA,TRBV4-3,NA,TRBJ2-7
CASSQGPGVSGNTIYF,TGCGCCAGCAGCCAAGGGCCAGGAGTCTCTGGAAACACCATATATTTT,NA,TRBV4-1,NA,TRBJ1-3
CAWRLKKKGLYGYTF,TGTGCCTGGAGGCTAAAGAAAAAAGGGCTCTATGGCTACACCTTC,NA,TRBV30,NA,TRBJ1-2
CASSEEDTGLNSPLHF,TGTGCCAGCAGTGAAGAAGATACGGGCTTAAACTCACCCCTCCACTTT,once,TRBV2,NA,TRBJ1-6
CSVEEGSDYTDTQYF,TGCAGCGTTGAAGAAGGGTCCGACTACACAGATACGCAGTATTTT,NA,TRBV29-1,NA,TRBJ2-3
CATSDPGSYGYTF,TGTGCCACCAGTGATCCAGGGTCCTATGGCTACACCTTC,NA,TRBV24-1,NA,TRBJ1-2
CASSPIRPGANEKLFF,TGTGCCAGCAGCCCCATCCGCCCCGGGGCGAATGAAAAACTGTTTTTT,once,TRBV11-2,NA,TRBJ1-4
CASSLPLAGLYNEQFF,TGTGCCAGCAGCTTGCCTCTAGCGGGTCTCTACAATGAGCAGTTCTTC,NA,TRBV5-4,TRBD2,TRBJ2-1
CASSPDTTGEKLFF,TGTGCCAGCAGCCCGGACACGACGGGGGAAAAACTGTTTTTT,once,TRBV5-4,NA,TRBJ1-4
CASSPPDRPHDGYTF,TGTGCCAGCAGCCCCCCTGACAGGCCCCACGATGGCTACACCTTC,NA,TRBV5-6,NA,TRBJ1-2
CASGSQTSSNTGELFF,TGTGCTAGTGGTTCCCAGACAAGTTCGAACACCGGGGAGCTGTTTTTT,few,TRBV12-5,NA,TRBJ2-2
CASPTGTEYQPQHF,TGCGCCAGCCCGACGGGGACGGAGTATCAGCCCCAGCATTTT,NA,TRBV10-1,NA,TRBJ1-5
CASSELDRVGGYTF,TGTGCCAGCAGTGAACTGGACAGGGTAGGGGGCTACACCTTC,NA,TRBV6-1,TRBD1,TRBJ1-2
CASLFTDTQYF,TGTGCCAGCCTTTTTACAGATACGCAGTATTTT,NA,TRBV2,NA,TRBJ2-3
CASSSGSATDTQYF,TGTGCCAGCAGCTCCGGGTCGGCCACAGATACGCAGTATTTT,NA,TRBV13,NA,TRBJ2-3
CASSSQGAEETQYF,TGTGCCAGCAGTTCCCAGGGGGCGGAAGAGACCCAGTACTTC,NA,TRBV2,TRBD1,TRBJ2-5
CSVGTGPGGYTF,TGCAGCGTTGGGACAGGGCCGGGCGGCTACACCTTC,NA,TRBV29-1,TRBD1,TRBJ1-2
CASSQVVAYEQYF,TGCGCCAGCAGCCAAGTGGTAGCCTACGAGCAGTACTTC,NA,TRBV4-3,NA,TRBJ2-7
CASSDSLAFYPNSEQYF,TGTGCCAGCAGCGACTCCCTAGCGTTTTATCCCAACAGCGAGCAGTACTTC,NA,TRBV2,NA,TRBJ2-7
CASSSPGGLGYTF,TGCGCCAGCAGCTCCCCGGGAGGGCTTGGCTACACCTTC,NA,TRBV5-1,NA,TRBJ1-2
CASSSPRGNTEAFF,TGTGCCAGCAGTTCCCCTCGTGGGAACACTGAAGCTTTCTTT,NA,TRBV6-2/TRBV6-3,NA,TRBJ1-1
CASRDEGLSGANVLTF,TGTGCCAGTAGGGATGAGGGTCTATCTGGGGCCAACGTCCTGACTTTC,NA,TRBV19,NA,TRBJ2-6
CASSPEGGPGELFF,TGTGCCAGCTCACCAGAAGGGGGCCCCGGGGAGCTGTTTTTT,NA,TRBV18,TRBD1,TRBJ2-2
CASRSGANTQYF,TGTGCCAGCAGATCGGGAGCAAATACGCAGTATTTT,NA,TRBV21-1,NA,TRBJ2-3
CASSAPTGAGYEQYF,TGTGCCAGCAGCGCCCCGACAGGGGCTGGCTACGAGCAGTACTTC,NA,TRBV7-8,TRBD1,TRBJ2-7
CASSGEVGEKLFF,TGTGCCAGCAGCGGGGAAGTGGGTGAAAAACTGTTTTTT,NA,TRBV9,NA,TRBJ1-4